A single TCR beta chain is shown here with its context. Antigen specificity is unknown. This sample was taken from a study of CD8+ T cells in alopecia areata. Study-wide results and limits: Scalp sequencing captures resident alphabeta T cells of normal skin too. For lesional scalp, especially alopecia totalis/universalis, clonality was higher than in normal scalp.

V lost 4 bases, J lost 6 bases, and 13 bases lay in between. The CDR3 contains 14 residues. The germline V gene has CDR1 KGHSH and CDR2 LQKENI. RNA was extracted and reverse transcribed into cDNA as the sequencing template. Measured with immunoSEQ multiplex PCR; TCRdb has only the in-frame clones, and not every one. The sample holds over 85,000 clones, 41% seen once. The receptor comes from a human donor with alopecia areata. This chain uses TRBV18 with TRBJ2-1, with TRBD1 as a possible D gene (6 bases). Source material: CD4+ T cells sorted from blood. CDR3 sequence reads: CASSLTTGINEQFF. The CDR3 bases are TGTGCCAGCTCACTAACGACAGGAATCAATGAGCAGTTCTTC.